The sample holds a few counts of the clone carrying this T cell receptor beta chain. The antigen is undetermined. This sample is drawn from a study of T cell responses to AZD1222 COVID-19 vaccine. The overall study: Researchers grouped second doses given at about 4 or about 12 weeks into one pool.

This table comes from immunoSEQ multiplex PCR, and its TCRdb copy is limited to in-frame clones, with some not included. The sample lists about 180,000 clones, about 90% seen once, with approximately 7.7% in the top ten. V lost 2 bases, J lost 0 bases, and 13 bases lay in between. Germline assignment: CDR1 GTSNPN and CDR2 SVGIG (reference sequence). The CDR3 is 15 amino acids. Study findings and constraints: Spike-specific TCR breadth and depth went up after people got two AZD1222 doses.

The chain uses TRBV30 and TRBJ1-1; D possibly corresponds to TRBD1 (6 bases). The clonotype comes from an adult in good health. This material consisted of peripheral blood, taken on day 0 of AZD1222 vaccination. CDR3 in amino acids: CAWSTGQGMNTEAFF. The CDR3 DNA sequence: TGTGCCTGGAGTACAGGGCAGGGGATGAACACTGAAGCTTTCTTT.